A selection of T cell receptor beta chains follows, all from one sample in a study of blood T cell repertoires in COVID-19. Measured with immunoSEQ multiplex PCR; TCRdb has only the in-frame clones, and not every one. This table holds roughly 200,000 clones, approximately 86% found once. Sequenced input: PBMCs or T cells enriched from blood (not recorded which). The receptor source for this set is a woman aged 60-70 years with acute COVID-19. CDR3s include the opening cysteine and the closing phenylalanine or tryptophan. Fields, in order: clone size, V gene, CDR3 length, J gene, D gene, CDR3 protein, CDR3 DNA. D genes are given only for firm matches. Clone size is shown for a subset of rows, as once, few, many or a class of expanded clone.

NA	TRBV28	11	TRBJ1-2	NA	CASSLLEGYTF	TGTGCCAGCAGTTTATTGGAGGGCTACACCTTC
NA	TRBV18	13	TRBJ1-2	NA	CASAYAGAYGYTF	TGTGCCAGCGCTTATGCAGGGGCCTATGGCTACACCTTC
NA	TRBV2	13	TRBJ1-1	NA	CASTDPGEVKAFF	TGTGCCAGCACCGACCCAGGGGAAGTAAAAGCTTTCTTT
NA	TRBV12-3/TRBV12-4	13	TRBJ1-2	NA	CASSGSRNYGYTF	TGTGCCAGCAGCGGGAGTCGGAACTATGGCTACACCTTC
NA	TRBV6-2/TRBV6-3	16	TRBJ2-6	NA	CASSFASFSGANVLTF	TGTGCCAGCAGTTTTGCCAGTTTCTCTGGGGCCAACGTCCTGACTTTC
NA	TRBV5-1	15	TRBJ1-4	TRBD1	CASSYQGAANEKLFF	TGCGCCAGCAGCTACCAGGGGGCGGCTAATGAAAAACTGTTTTTT
once	TRBV3-1/TRBV3-2	14	TRBJ1-1	TRBD1	CASSQAGGRTEAFF	TGTGCCAGCAGCCAAGCAGGGGGCAGGACTGAAGCTTTCTTT
once	TRBV6-5	15	TRBJ1-1	TRBD1	CASSYIGTGGTEAFF	TGTGCCAGCAGTTATATTGGGACAGGGGGCACTGAAGCTTTCTTT
many	TRBV6-2/TRBV6-3	13	TRBJ1-2	NA	CASSSTGNYGYTF	TGTGCCAGCAGTTCAACAGGGAACTATGGCTACACCTTC
NA	TRBV7-6	14	TRBJ2-7	TRBD2	CASSRSGTTYEQYF	TGTGCCAGCAGCCGTAGCGGGACTACCTACGAGCAGTACTTC
NA	TRBV10-3	14	TRBJ2-2	TRBD2	CAIRLAGGSGELFF	TGTGCCATCCGACTAGCGGGGGGTTCCGGGGAGCTGTTTTTT
NA	TRBV9	13	TRBJ2-2	NA	CASTPRGTGELFF	TGTGCCAGCACCCCCCGAGGCACCGGGGAGCTGTTTTTT
NA	TRBV14	13	TRBJ1-1	NA	CASSPSMNTEAFF	TGTGCCAGCAGCCCGAGTATGAACACTGAAGCTTTCTTT
NA	TRBV5-4	15	TRBJ1-4	NA	CASSLGGALNEKLFF	TGTGCCAGCAGCTTAGGTGGGGCCCTAAATGAAAAACTGTTTTTT
once	TRBV28	14	TRBJ1-2	TRBD1	CASSPPDRYYGYTF	TGTGCCAGCAGTCCCCCGGACAGGTACTATGGCTACACCTTC
NA	TRBV11-3	15	TRBJ2-3	TRBD2	CASSASGGTTDTQYF	TGTGCCAGCAGCGCTAGCGGGGGTACCACAGATACGCAGTATTTT
NA	TRBV27	14	TRBJ2-5	TRBD2	CAIRRASGSETQYF	TGTGCCATCCGTAGGGCTAGCGGGAGTGAGACCCAGTACTTC
NA	TRBV7-9	17	TRBJ1-4	NA	CASSLALIGKLNEKLFF	TGTGCCAGCAGCTTAGCGCTTATCGGAAAACTAAATGAAAAACTGTTTTTT
NA	TRBV28	16	TRBJ1-2	NA	CATALVRRDFDYGYTF	TGTGCCACGGCGCTCGTTCGGAGGGATTTTGACTATGGCTACACCTTC
NA	TRBV6-5	13	TRBJ2-1	NA	CASSYSRGNEQFF	TGTGCCAGCAGTTACTCGAGGGGGAATGAGCAGTTCTTC
few	TRBV7-2	16	TRBJ2-1	TRBD2	CASSLGGLGSYNEQFF	TGTGCCAGCAGCTTAGGGGGACTAGGGTCCTACAATGAGCAGTTCTTC
NA	TRBV11-2	15	TRBJ2-1	TRBD2	CASSLAGGLFHGQFF	TGTGCCAGCAGTCTAGCGGGAGGGCTTTTCCATGGGCAGTTCTTC
NA	TRBV28	13	TRBJ1-2	NA	CASSLDTNYGYTF	TGTGCCAGCAGTTTAGACACTAACTATGGCTACACCTTC
NA	TRBV27	13	TRBJ1-1	NA	CASSKESNTEAFF	TGTGCCAGCAGTAAAGAGTCAAACACTGAAGCTTTCTTT
few	TRBV2	16	TRBJ2-7	TRBD1	CASSEPRDRGTYEQYF	TGTGCCAGCAGTGAACCCCGGGACAGGGGAACCTACGAGCAGTACTTC
NA	TRBV3-1/TRBV3-2	13	TRBJ2-3	NA	CASSPTAPDTQYF	TGTGCCAGCAGTCCTACCGCCCCTGATACGCAGTATTTT
NA	TRBV4-2	13	TRBJ1-1	NA	CASSQEGLTEAFF	TGTGCCAGCAGCCAAGAGGGGCTAACTGAAGCTTTCTTT
once	TRBV5-4	16	TRBJ2-1	TRBD2	CASSFKAGGAYNEQFF	TGTGCCAGCAGCTTCAAAGCGGGGGGGGCCTACAATGAGCAGTTCTTC
NA	TRBV9	15	TRBJ2-3	NA	CASSVGGLHTDTQYF	TGTGCCAGCAGCGTAGGGGGGCTCCACACAGATACGCAGTATTTT
NA	TRBV6-5	14	TRBJ2-5	TRBD2	CASSYGEGRETQYF	TGTGCCAGCAGTTACGGGGAGGGAAGGGAGACCCAGTACTTC
NA	TRBV30	15	TRBJ2-5	NA	CAWSGLGGHQETQYF	TGTGCCTGGAGTGGTCTGGGGGGGCACCAAGAGACCCAGTACTTC
few	TRBV7-9	15	TRBJ1-1	TRBD1	CASSLGWDRVSEAFF	TGTGCCAGCAGCTTAGGTTGGGACAGGGTTAGTGAAGCTTTCTTT
NA	TRBV5-6	15	TRBJ1-1	NA	CASSLGQLRNTEAFF	TGTGCCAGCAGCTTGGGCCAACTGAGGAACACTGAAGCTTTCTTT
once	TRBV6-5	14	TRBJ1-1	NA	CASSLNQYRGEAFF	TGTGCCAGCAGTTTAAATCAGTACCGGGGTGAAGCTTTCTTT
NA	TRBV25-1	14	TRBJ1-6	NA	CASSGGTRNSPLHF	TGTGCCAGCAGTGGGGGGACACGGAATTCACCCCTCCACTTT
NA	TRBV7-9	14	TRBJ1-2	NA	CASSYHRDFYGYTF	TGTGCCAGCAGCTACCACAGGGATTTCTATGGCTACACCTTC
NA	TRBV20-1	11	TRBJ1-1	NA	CRVHRGTEAFF	TGCAGGGTGCATAGAGGCACTGAAGCTTTCTTT
NA	TRBV19	12	TRBJ1-1	TRBD1	CVLRGQYTEAFF	TGTGTCTTAAGGGGGCAGTACACTGAAGCTTTCTTT
NA	TRBV27	15	TRBJ1-6	NA	CASSFRIRNNSPLHF	TGTGCCAGCAGTTTCAGGATAAGGAATAATTCACCCCTCCACTTT
NA	TRBV24-1	13	TRBJ1-3	NA	CAVQGRSGNTIYF	TGTGCCGTGCAGGGGAGATCTGGAAACACCATATATTTT
NA	TRBV11-2	14	TRBJ1-6	NA	CASRGTSDLSPLHF	TGTGCCAGCAGAGGGACAAGCGACCTCTCACCCCTCCACTTT
NA	TRBV5-1	17	TRBJ2-3	TRBD2	CASSLAPTSPSTDTQYF	TGCGCCAGCAGCTTGGCCCCGACTAGCCCTAGCACAGATACGCAGTATTTT
NA	TRBV7-2	14	TRBJ2-7	NA	CASSLGLGDYEQYF	TGTGCCAGCAGCTTAGGACTGGGAGATTACGAGCAGTACTTC
NA	TRBV28	17	TRBJ1-4	TRBD1	CASAPSGQGAPNEKLFF	TGTGCCAGCGCTCCCTCGGGACAGGGGGCCCCTAATGAAAAACTGTTTTTT
NA	TRBV18	13	TRBJ1-2	NA	CASSPQSGDGYTF	TGTGCCAGCTCACCACAATCCGGGGATGGCTACACCTTC
NA	TRBV30	14	TRBJ2-5	NA	CAWSRGGAGETQYF	TGTGCCTGGAGTCGAGGGGGAGCTGGAGAGACCCAGTACTTC
NA	TRBV9	14	TRBJ2-1	NA	CASSAHRDEDEQFF	TGTGCCAGCAGCGCACACAGGGATGAGGATGAGCAGTTCTTC
NA	TRBV29-1	13	TRBJ1-2	NA	CSVTGRGAYGYTF	TGCAGCGTTACAGGGAGGGGGGCGTATGGCTACACCTTC
NA	TRBV5-1	15	TRBJ1-2	NA	CASSLGSGKDYGYTF	TGCGCCAGCAGCTTGGGGTCAGGCAAAGACTATGGCTACACCTTC
NA	TRBV18	16	TRBJ1-5	NA	CASSPPGGYSNQPQHF	TGTGCCAGCTCACCCCCCGGGGGTTATAGCAATCAGCCCCAGCATTTT
NA	TRBV28	12	TRBJ2-2	NA	CASTSFWGELFF	TGTGCCAGCACCAGTTTCTGGGGGGAGCTGTTTTTT